The source of this T cell receptor beta chain is a study of cytomegalovirus exposure and HLA in healthy donors. A multiplex PCR was run with 60 Vbeta primers and 13 Jbeta primers. Measured with immunoSEQ multiplex PCR; TCRdb has only the in-frame clones, and not every one. The data hold about 120,000 clones, with over 70% observed a single time. This clone appeared a few times. The antigen remains unidentified. Germline CDR1 and CDR2: SGHNT and YYREEE (reference sequence). V lost 4 bases and J lost 8, with 11 bases in between. The CDR3 runs 12 residues. Study-wide results and limits: The study found most TCR sequences rare, yet found some public TCRs in many donors. It was taken for granted in presence/absence analyses that sequencing depth across donors was roughly uniform. What a later analysis reportedly showed was that an Asian-associated ancestry cluster had fewer N-insertions than the approximately 670-donor mean.

The chain has TRBV5-4 and TRBJ2-3; no definite D call. The TCR originated in a woman aged 18-30 years in good health and CMV-seronegative. The sample consisted of PBMCs. CDR3 nucleotides: TGTGCCAGCAGCCCCTATGCCGGTACGCAGTATTTT. Protein: CASSPYAGTQYF. Looking up the rest from reference TRBV5-4 and TRBJ2-3 gives the full variable domain: ETGVTQSPTHLIKTRGQQVTLRCSSQSGHNTVSWYQQALGQGPQFIFQYYREEENGRGNFPPRFSGLQFPNYSSELNVNALELDDSALYLCASSPYAGTQYFGPGTRLTVL.